This passage covers 7 T cell receptor beta chains from one sample sequenced in a study of T cells in Graves' hyperthyroidism and ophthalmopathy. The investigators amplified TCR beta CDR3 regions from RNA transcripts. The HTBI primer set was used in a first-round RT-PCR of the TCR CDR3. Each CDR3 protein is one row after TCRdb ran MiXCR on the multiplex PCR reads. The repertoire holds more than 500,000 distinct CDR3 sequences, 15% to 20% seen once, with less than 4.5% in the top ten. The sample was blood. Source of these receptors: a woman under 40 with Graves' hyperthyroidism.

The sample holds many counts of this clonotype. The chain links TRBV12-3 or TRBV12-4 to TRBJ1-2; possible D gene TRBD1, 6 bases. The CDR3 runs 14 residues. Between the trimmed V and J ends, which lost 4 bases and 1 base, there was a span of 10 bases. Here the CDR3 reads CASSSTGFNYGYTF. The CDR3 DNA reads as TGTGCCAGCAGTTCGACAGGATTTAACTATGGCTACACCTTC.

For this clonotype: A much larger clone sits a single nucleotide away, making a read error possible. This chain joins TRBV20-1 and TRBJ2-3; D gene unclear. Germline V gives CDR1 DFQATT, CDR2 SNEGSKA (reference sequence). V was shortened by 1 base and J by 5 bases, with 1 base between the two germline ends. The CDR3 loop spans 10 amino acids. The CDR3 region has the DNA TGCAGTGCTAGAGTAGATACGCAGTATTTT. Amino acid sequence: CSARVDTQYF.

This clonotype was observed a handful of times. The chain joins TRBV9 to TRBJ2-1, with unresolved D. In germline, CDR1 is SGDLS, CDR2 YYNGEE. The V end was cut by 4 bases, the J end by 8 bases, with 13 bases between. There are 13 residues in the CDR3. CDR3 DNA sequence: TGTGCCAGCAGCTCCGCGGCGGTGGATGAGCAGTTCTTC. This gives the protein CASSSAAVDEQFF.

The rearrangement joins TRBV4-2 to TRBJ2-7; 8 nucleotides match TRBD1. This CDR3 is built from 15 residues. Germline assignment: CDR1 LGHNA and CDR2 YNFKEQ. J gave up 7 bases and V 2 bases, and 10 bases lay outside the gene matches. CDR3 in DNA: TGTGCCAGCAGCCAAACCCGGACAGGGCCTATTGAGCAGTACTTC. Protein: CASSQTRTGPIEQYF.

This clonotype has just a few counts. CDR3 nucleotides: TGTGCCAGCAGTTACTCGACAGGGAATTCACCCCTCCACTTT. Amino acids: CASSYSTGNSPLHF. This chain uses TRBV6-2 or TRBV6-3 with TRBJ1-6, with 7 bases fitting TRBD1. CDR1 and CDR2 (germline): MNHEY, SVGEGT. The V segment lost 0 bases and the J segment 7 bases; nucleotides outside the gene matches: 0. This CDR3 region has 14 residues.

The CDR3 DNA sequence: TGTGCCAGCAGTGAGAGGGGAGTGAACACTGAAGCTTTCTTT. This gives the protein CASSERGVNTEAFF. The chain employs TRBV2 and TRBJ1-1; possibly TRBD1 for D (5 bases). The CDR3 runs to 14 residues. Trimming took 3 bases from V and 0 from J, leaving 8 bases between them. Germline CDR1 is SNHLY and CDR2 is FYNNEI.

V usage is TRBV4-2 and J usage is TRBJ1-6; no clear D gene. The V end lost 0 bases, the J end lost 7 bases, and 10 bases lay between the germline ends. This CDR3 contains 15 residues. Germline V gene data show CDR1 as LGHNA and CDR2 as YNFKEQ. CDR3: CASSQEAGQNSPLHF. The CDR3 DNA is TGTGCCAGCAGCCAAGAGGCAGGTCAAAATTCACCCCTCCACTTT.